A selection of T cell receptor beta chains follows, all from one sample in a study of CD8 T cells in ankylosing spondylitis. In TCRdb, the 5' RACE reads were re-called with MiXCR into one record per CDR3 protein. Counted here are over 600,000 distinct CDR3 sequences, around 17% occurring once; the ten biggest clones make up under 20%. The sequencing input was blood, either unsorted or a sorted T cell fraction (not recorded which). The source is a male donor with ankylosing spondylitis. The CDR3 runs from the conserved cysteine through the conserved F or W. The D gene is left open where the match is weak. Rows give clone size only sometimes, using once, few, many, or a class for an expanded clone.

j_call,v_call,d_call,clone_size,cdr3_nt,cdr3_aa
TRBJ2-1,TRBV6-4,TRBD2,many,TGTGCCAGCAGTCGGACTAGCGAATACAATGAGCAGTTCTTC,CASSRTSEYNEQFF
TRBJ2-4,TRBV6-1,NA,few,TGTGCCAGCAGTGAAGGGGGGGTAGCCAAAAACATTCAGTACTTC,CASSEGGVAKNIQYF
TRBJ1-2,TRBV4-3,NA,few,TGCGCCAGCAGCCAAGATCGGCAGGGCGCGGGCTATGGCTACACCTTC,CASSQDRQGAGYGYTF
TRBJ2-1,TRBV6-2/TRBV6-3,NA,NA,TGTGCCAGCAGTTACTCCCTAGGTGGGGGTCTCTACAATGAGCAGTTCTTC,CASSYSLGGGLYNEQFF
TRBJ2-2,TRBV5-1,NA,once,TGCGCCAGCAGAGGGGGGCTCGGCACGAACACCGGGGAGCTGTTTTTT,CASRGGLGTNTGELFF
TRBJ2-1,TRBV7-6,NA,NA,TGTGCCAGCAGCTTAGAGGGCAGAAGCCACAATGAGCAGTTCTTC,CASSLEGRSHNEQFF
TRBJ2-1,TRBV7-6,TRBD2,NA,TGTGCCAGCAGCCAGGGACTAGCGGGGGGGCTTAATGAGCAGTTCTTC,CASSQGLAGGLNEQFF
TRBJ2-1,TRBV5-1,TRBD2,NA,TGCGCCAGCAGCCCGGGACTAGCGGGATCGATCTACAATGAGCAGTTCTTC,CASSPGLAGSIYNEQFF
TRBJ2-7,TRBV5-1,NA,few,TGCGCCAGCAGCCGGGACACCAAATTATCCTACGAGCAGTACTTC,CASSRDTKLSYEQYF
TRBJ2-3,TRBV28,TRBD2,NA,TGTGCCAGCAGCCCGAAAGACTTAGCGGGAGGTCGACGAACAGATACGCAGTATTTT,CASSPKDLAGGRRTDTQYF
TRBJ1-1,TRBV29-1,NA,few,TGCAGCGTTGAAGTCCGGGCTTTGAACACTGAAGCTTTCTTT,CSVEVRALNTEAFF
TRBJ2-5,TRBV6-1,NA,few,TGTGCCAGCAGTGACAGGCTTCAAGAGACCCAGTACTTC,CASSDRLQETQYF
TRBJ1-2,TRBV28,TRBD1,NA,TGTGCCAGCGCAGACAGGGGGCGAGGAGATGGCTACACCTTC,CASADRGRGDGYTF
TRBJ2-7,TRBV5-1,NA,many,TGCGCCAGTTCCCGGGGGCAAGAGATCTACGAGCAGTACTTC,CASSRGQEIYEQYF
TRBJ1-2,TRBV12-3/TRBV12-4,TRBD1,few,TGTGCCAGCAGCCTTGGGGGCAGGGGGGATGGCTACACCTTC,CASSLGGRGDGYTF
TRBJ1-2,TRBV5-1,NA,NA,TGCGCCAGCAGCTTATCCAGGGCCCACTATGGCTACACCTTC,CASSLSRAHYGYTF
TRBJ2-5,TRBV25-1,NA,few,TGTGCCAGCAGTGGACAGGCTTTCCGAGAGACCCAGTACTTC,CASSGQAFRETQYF
TRBJ2-3,TRBV5-1,NA,few,TGCGCCAGCAGCTTGGGCGGGGATTTTGGAGATACGCAGTATTTT,CASSLGGDFGDTQYF
TRBJ2-3,TRBV4-1,TRBD2,NA,TGCGCCAGCAGCCAAGGGAGCGGGGGCGGAGATACGCAGTATTTT,CASSQGSGGGDTQYF
TRBJ2-5,TRBV5-5,TRBD1,few,TGTGCCAGCAGCTTACAGGGGGCAGAGACCCAGTACTTC,CASSLQGAETQYF
TRBJ1-2,TRBV5-1,TRBD1,many,TGCGCCAGCAGCCCCGACAGGGTAGAAGGCTACACCTTC,CASSPDRVEGYTF
TRBJ1-3,TRBV12-3/TRBV12-4,NA,NA,TGTGCCAGCAGCTCAACTGCTTACTCTGGAAACACCATATATTTT,CASSSTAYSGNTIYF
TRBJ2-1,TRBV18,NA,few,TGTGCCAGCTCACCTGAGGGATGGTCCTACAATGAGCAGTTCTTC,CASSPEGWSYNEQFF
TRBJ1-2,TRBV7-8,TRBD1,NA,TGTGCCAGCAGCTCCCAACCCTCGGGACAGGGATTAAACCAAGCGGCCTTC,CASSSQPSGQGLNQAAF
TRBJ2-3,TRBV7-3,TRBD2,NA,TGTGCCAGCAGCCCTCACGGGACTAGCGGGAGCGTCACAGATACGCAGTATTTT,CASSPHGTSGSVTDTQYF
TRBJ2-3,TRBV29-1,TRBD1,many,TGCAGCGCTTACGACAGGGGGCGTAACACAGATACGCAGTATTTT,CSAYDRGRNTDTQYF
TRBJ2-1,TRBV18,NA,NA,TGTGCCAGCTCACCGGGGCAAGATGAGCAGTTCTTC,CASSPGQDEQFF
TRBJ2-7,TRBV12-3/TRBV12-4,NA,few,TGTGCCAGCAGTTTTGGGCCCTCGCCAACCTACGAGCAGTACTTC,CASSFGPSPTYEQYF
TRBJ2-2,TRBV3-1,NA,NA,TGTGCCAGCAGCCTTCATACAGGGAAGCGGACCGGGGAGCTGTTTTTT,CASSLHTGKRTGELFF
TRBJ2-3,TRBV5-1,NA,many,TGCGCCAGCAGCTTAGCCCTACAAGGGAAGGCAGATACGCAGTATTTT,CASSLALQGKADTQYF
TRBJ2-2,TRBV5-8,NA,NA,TGTGCCAGCAGCTGGGGGAGCGCCACCGGGGAGCTGTTTTTT,CASSWGSATGELFF
TRBJ2-7,TRBV10-3,TRBD1,few,TGTGCCATCAGCGGACAGGGGGCTACGGGGGAGCAGTACTTC,CAISGQGATGEQYF
TRBJ2-2,TRBV20-1,NA,NA,TGCAGTGCTAGAGGCGTAGCGGAGAACACCGGGGAGCTGTTTTTT,CSARGVAENTGELFF
TRBJ2-7,TRBV12-3/TRBV12-4,TRBD1,NA,TGTGCCAGCAGTTTAAATCCCGGACAGGGGGCCTACGAGCAGTACTTC,CASSLNPGQGAYEQYF
TRBJ1-3,TRBV5-1,NA,few,TGCGCCAGCAGCATCGACGGAGCTGGAAACACCATATATTTT,CASSIDGAGNTIYF
TRBJ2-5,TRBV20-1,TRBD2,NA,TGCAGTGCATGGGACTACAACTGGGAGACCCAGTACTTC,CSAWDYNWETQYF
TRBJ1-1,TRBV10-3,NA,few,TGTGCCATCAGGGGACGGGTGAACACTGAAGCTTTCTTT,CAIRGRVNTEAFF
TRBJ1-2,TRBV9,NA,few,TGTGCCAGCAGCGCGCGGAGTATGAACTATGGCTACACCTTC,CASSARSMNYGYTF
TRBJ1-4,TRBV6-1,NA,NA,TGTGCCAGCACCCCAAATGGTCCAGGGAATGAAAAACTGTTTTTT,CASTPNGPGNEKLFF
TRBJ1-5,TRBV20-1,NA,NA,TGCAGTGCTAGAGTGGGGAGCAATCAGCCCCAGCATTTT,CSARVGSNQPQHF
TRBJ2-2,TRBV5-1,NA,NA,TGCGCCAGCAGCTCCCAAGGTGGCCCCGGGGAGCTGTTTTTT,CASSSQGGPGELFF
TRBJ1-1,TRBV7-2,NA,many,TGTGCCAGCAGTTACACCGGGCCCCCAAGGACTGAAGCTTTCTTT,CASSYTGPPRTEAFF